This entry concerns a single T cell receptor beta chain. The CDR3 is made up of 13 amino acids. Germline values: CDR1 MRHNA, CDR2 SNTAGT. The germline V and J ends were trimmed by 4 bases and 1 base, with 7 bases remaining between them. These data are taken from a study of control samples from healthy donors and cancer patients. Sequenced by immunoSEQ multiplex PCR; TCRdb stores in-frame clones only, minus some. This sample yields 120,000 or so clones, of which around 90% are seen a single time; about 2.6% belongs to the top ten. This clonotype was sampled from a man between 18 and 35 years old in good health. The J gene is TRBJ1-1, the V gene TRBV6-4, with no clear D. Sequenced input: blood. DNA of the CDR3: TGTGCCAGCAGTGTGGTGGCGAACACTGAAGCTTTCTTT. This sequence encodes CASSVVANTEAFF.